The 13 T cell receptor beta chains below were found in one sample sequenced in a study of cytomegalovirus exposure and HLA in healthy donors. PCR employed 60 Vbeta and 13 Jbeta primers. Generated by immunoSEQ multiplex PCR, the TCRdb table keeps only in-frame clones and is missing some. The sample holds some 150,000 clones, about 80% seen once. The sequencing sample was made of PBMCs. The receptors were gathered from a man aged 18 to 29 in good health and CMV-seronegative.

The V gene is TRBV19, the J gene TRBJ2-7; D remains unclear. CDR1 and CDR2 from the germline V gene are LNHDA and SQIVND (reference sequence). Trimming took off 1 base at V and 3 bases at J, with 10 bases between the two ends. The CDR3 covers 14 residues. The CDR3 sequence is CASSIAGALYEQYF. The CDR3 DNA sequence: TGTGCCAGTAGTATAGCCGGAGCCCTCTACGAGCAGTACTTC.

This clone came up a few times. The CDR3, as DNA: TGTGCCAGCAGTTTAGGCGGCTCGCTCTACGAGCAGTACTTC. It specifies CASSLGGSLYEQYF. The gene calls are TRBV28 and TRBJ2-5; D unresolved. The J call may be in error: the DNA end matches TRBJ2-7 better. Germline assignment: CDR1 MDHEN and CDR2 SYDVKM. The length of the CDR3 is 14 residues.

The V and J genes are TRBV5-1 and TRBJ1-1; D ambiguous. Germline V CDR1 and CDR2: SGHRS, YFSETQ. The CDR3 length is 15 residues. V was clipped by 3 bases and J by 4 bases, with 16 bases between them. The CDR3 sequence: CASSSGPSAGTEAFF. The CDR3 region has the DNA TGCGCCAGCAGCTCAGGTCCCTCCGCGGGCACTGAAGCTTTCTTT.

This chain uses TRBV2 with TRBJ2-1; 14 bases agree with TRBD2. The CDR3 is 19 amino acids. The trim removed 3 bases at V and 6 bases at J, leaving 13 bases unmatched. CDR1 is SNHLY and CDR2 is FYNNEI in the germline V gene. CDR3 loop: CASSERRLAGGSGSNEQFF. CDR3 sequence (DNA): TGTGCCAGCAGTGAGCGCCGACTAGCGGGAGGGTCGGGAAGCAATGAGCAGTTCTTC. Based on the CDR3 plus reference TRBV2 and TRBJ2-1, the full variable domain is EPEVTQTPSHQVTQMGQEVILRCVPISNHLYFYWYRQILGQKVEFLVSFYNNEISEKSEIFDDQFSVERPDGSNFTLKIRSTKLEDSAMYFCASSERRLAGGSGSNEQFFGPGTRLTVL.

The rearrangement links TRBV6-5 to TRBJ2-5; TRBD1 matches 7 bases. Germline V gene data show CDR1 as MNHEY and CDR2 as SVGAGI. The length of the CDR3 is 15 residues. Trimming cost V 6 bases and J 4 bases; bases outside gene matches: 11. Here the CDR3 reads CASSSLGGSGETQYF. The DNA of the CDR3 is TGTGCCAGCAGCTCCCTAGGGGGCTCAGGAGAGACCCAGTACTTC.

V and J are TRBV27 and TRBJ2-1, with D possibly being TRBD1 (5 bases). This CDR3 has 12 residues. Germline CDR1 MNHEY, CDR2 SMNVEV (reference sequence). Trimming took 6 bases from V and 8 from J, leaving 11 bases between them. The CDR3 here is CASRKGSYEQFF. The CDR3 region has the DNA TGTGCCAGCAGGAAGGGGTCTTATGAGCAGTTCTTC.

This clone was found once. The rearrangement joins TRBV29-1 to TRBJ2-1; 10 bases match TRBD2. V shed 4 bases, J shed 5 bases, and the junction held 14 bases outside the gene matches. CDR1 is SQVTM and CDR2 is ANQGSEA in the germline V gene. The CDR3 runs 17 residues. DNA for the CDR3: TGCAGCGTTGTTCACTCCCCGAGGACTAGCGGAAACAATGAGCAGTTCTTC. Translating gives CSVVHSPRTSGNNEQFF.

The chain combines TRBV5-4 with TRBJ2-1; TRBD2 is a possible D gene (5 bases). Germline V gives CDR1 SGHNT, CDR2 YYREEE (reference sequence). Trimming stripped 9 bases from V and 3 bases from J, with 13 bases between. This CDR3 has 13 residues. The CDR3 protein is CATPGLSYNEQFF. The CDR3 DNA sequence: TGTGCCACCCCGGGATTAAGCTACAATGAGCAGTTCTTC. Supplemented by reference TRBV5-4 and TRBJ2-1, the full variable domain reads ETGVTQSPTHLIKTRGQQVTLRCSSQSGHNTVSWYQQALGQGPQFIFQYYREEENGRGNFPPRFSGLQFPNYSSELNVNALELDDSALYLCATPGLSYNEQFFGPGTRLTVL.

The V gene is TRBV7-2, the J gene TRBJ2-2; a weak D match, TRBD2 (5 bases). The CDR3 sequence is 15 residues long. Germline values: CDR1 SGHTA, CDR2 FQGNSA. With 0 bases removed from V and 3 bases from J, the gap between germline ends came to 8 bases. For the CDR3, the DNA is TGTGCCAGCAGCTTAGCTCGCGGGCACACCGGGGAGCTGTTTTTT. It specifies CASSLARGHTGELFF.

The chain employs TRBV19 and TRBJ2-5, with D unresolved. V lost 3 bases, J lost 5 bases, and 16 bases lay in between. The CDR3 consists of 15 residues. Germline V gene sequence: CDR1 LNHDA, CDR2 SQIVND (reference sequence). CDR3 region: CASSMTFGLVETQYF. The CDR3 DNA is TGTGCCAGTAGTATGACGTTTGGGCTTGTCGAGACCCAGTACTTC.

This clone was counted once. The J gene is TRBJ2-7, the V gene TRBV2, with D possibly TRBD2 on 6 matching bases. The germline V and J ends were trimmed by 6 bases and 2 bases, with 11 bases remaining between them. The CDR3 totals 13 residues. The germline V gene has CDR1 SNHLY and CDR2 FYNNEI. The CDR3 protein is CASSVAGPYEQYF. CDR3 bases: TGTGCCAGCAGCGTTGCGGGGCCCTACGAGCAGTACTTC.

The V call is TRBV15, the J call TRBJ1-1; D call uncertain. The CDR3 has 15 amino acids. Germline loops: CDR1 LNHNV, CDR2 YYDKDF (reference sequence). The V and J ends lost 0 bases and 1 base respectively, with 9 bases between them. The CDR3 DNA follows: TGTGCCACCAGCAGAGATTATGCGGCGAACACTGAAGCTTTCTTT. Translation gives CATSRDYAANTEAFF.

CDR3: CASSEAASPGNEQFF. The CDR3 region has the DNA TGTGCCAGCAGTGAAGCGGCTAGTCCTGGCAATGAGCAGTTCTTC. The V and J genes are TRBV2 and TRBJ2-1; D call uncertain. In germline, CDR1 is SNHLY, CDR2 FYNNEI. The CDR3 extends over 15 amino acids. Trimming shortened V by 0 bases and J by 6 bases, and 12 bases separated the two germline ends.